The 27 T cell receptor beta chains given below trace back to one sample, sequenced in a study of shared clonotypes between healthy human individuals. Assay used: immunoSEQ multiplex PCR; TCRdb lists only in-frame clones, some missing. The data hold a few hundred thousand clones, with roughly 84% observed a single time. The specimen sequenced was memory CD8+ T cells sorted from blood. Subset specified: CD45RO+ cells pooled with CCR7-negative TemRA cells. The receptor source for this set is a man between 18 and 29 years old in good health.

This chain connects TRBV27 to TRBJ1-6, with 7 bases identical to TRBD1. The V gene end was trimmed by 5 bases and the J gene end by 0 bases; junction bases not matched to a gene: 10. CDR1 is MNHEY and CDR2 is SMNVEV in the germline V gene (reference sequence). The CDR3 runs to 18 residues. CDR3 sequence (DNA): TGTGCCAGCAGTCCTCTACTGACAGGGTACTCCTATAATTCACCCCTCCACTTT. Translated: CASSPLLTGYSYNSPLHF.

The CDR3 sequence is CASSFDPTAGVVGELFF. CDR3 in DNA: TGTGCCAGCAGCTTCGACCCCACGGCGGGAGTGGTCGGGGAGCTGTTTTTT. The J gene is TRBJ2-2, the V gene TRBV11-2; the match to TRBD2 covers 7 bases. The germline V gene encodes CDR1 SGHAT and CDR2 FQNNGV. Trimming at V came to 3 bases and at J to 7 bases, leaving 14 bases not matched to a gene. The CDR3 covers 17 residues.

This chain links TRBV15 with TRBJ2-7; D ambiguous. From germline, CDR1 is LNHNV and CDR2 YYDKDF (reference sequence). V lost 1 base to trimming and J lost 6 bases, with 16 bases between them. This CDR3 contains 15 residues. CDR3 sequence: CATSRARTSSSEQYF. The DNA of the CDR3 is TGTGCCACCAGCAGAGCTCGGACCAGTAGTAGCGAGCAGTACTTC.

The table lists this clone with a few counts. In DNA, the CDR3 is TGTGCCAGCAGCCCCAACGCTCAGACTAACCGAGATAGCACAGATACGCAGTATTTT. Translated, it gives CASSPNAQTNRDSTDTQYF. The rearrangement uses TRBV7-3 and TRBJ2-3, with a possible D match to TRBD2 (5 bases). The CDR3 is 19 residues long. Deletions cut 5 bases from V and 0 bases from J, with 24 bases between. The germline V gene has CDR1 SGHTA and CDR2 FQGTGA.

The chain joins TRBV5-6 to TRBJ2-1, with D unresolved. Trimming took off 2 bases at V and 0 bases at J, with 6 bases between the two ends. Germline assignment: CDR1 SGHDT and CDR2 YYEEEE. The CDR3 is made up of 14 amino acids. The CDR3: CASSLLNSYNEQFF. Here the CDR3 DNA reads TGTGCCAGCAGCTTACTAAACTCCTACAATGAGCAGTTCTTC.

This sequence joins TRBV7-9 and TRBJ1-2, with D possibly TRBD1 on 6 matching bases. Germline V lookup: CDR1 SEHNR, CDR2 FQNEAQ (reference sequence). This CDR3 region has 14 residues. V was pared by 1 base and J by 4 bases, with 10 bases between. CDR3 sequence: CASSLEDSIYGYTF. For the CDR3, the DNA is TGTGCCAGCAGCTTAGAGGACAGTATCTATGGCTACACCTTC. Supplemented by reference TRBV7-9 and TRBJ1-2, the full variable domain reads DTGVSQNPRHKITKRGQNVTFRCDPISEHNRLYWYRQTLGQGPEFLTYFQNEAQLEKSRLLSDRFSAERPKGSFSTLEIQRTEQGDSAMYLCASSLEDSIYGYTFGSGTRLTVV.

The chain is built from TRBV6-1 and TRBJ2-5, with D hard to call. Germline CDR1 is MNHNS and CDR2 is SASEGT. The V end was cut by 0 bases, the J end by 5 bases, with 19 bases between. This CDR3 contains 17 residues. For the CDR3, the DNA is TGTGCCAGCAGTGAAGCGGTAATGGCCAATATGGAGGAGACCCAGTACTTC. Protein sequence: CASSEAVMANMEETQYF.

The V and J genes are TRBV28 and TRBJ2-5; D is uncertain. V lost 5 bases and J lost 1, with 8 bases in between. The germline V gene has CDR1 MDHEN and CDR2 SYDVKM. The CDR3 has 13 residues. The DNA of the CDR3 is TGTGCCAGCAGTCAACCGGGCCAAGAGACCCAGTACTTC. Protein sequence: CASSQPGQETQYF.

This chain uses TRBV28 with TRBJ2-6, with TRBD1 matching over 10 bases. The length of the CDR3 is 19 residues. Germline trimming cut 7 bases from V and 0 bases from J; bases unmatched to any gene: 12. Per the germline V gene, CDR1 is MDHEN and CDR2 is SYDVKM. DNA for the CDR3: TGTGCCAGCATCTCTGGGACAGGGGATCTTTTCTCTGGGGCCAACGTCCTGACTTTC. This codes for CASISGTGDLFSGANVLTF.

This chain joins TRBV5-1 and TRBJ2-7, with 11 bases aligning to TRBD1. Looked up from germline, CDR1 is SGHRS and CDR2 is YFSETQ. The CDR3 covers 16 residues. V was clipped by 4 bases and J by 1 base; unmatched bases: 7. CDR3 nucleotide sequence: TGCGCCAGCAGCATAGGACAGGGGGCCCGTTCCTACGAGCAGTACTTC. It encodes CASSIGQGARSYEQYF.

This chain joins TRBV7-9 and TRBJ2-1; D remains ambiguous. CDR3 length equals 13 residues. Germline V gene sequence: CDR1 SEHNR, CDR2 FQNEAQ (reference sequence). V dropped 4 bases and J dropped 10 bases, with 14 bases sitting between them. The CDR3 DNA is TGTGCCAGCAGCTGGTGGGAAGGAGACGAGCAGTTCTTC. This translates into CASSWWEGDEQFF.

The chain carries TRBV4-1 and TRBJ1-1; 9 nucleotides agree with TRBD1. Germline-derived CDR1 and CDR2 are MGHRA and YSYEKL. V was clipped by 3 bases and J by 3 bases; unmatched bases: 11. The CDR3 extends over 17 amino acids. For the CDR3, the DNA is TGCGCCAGCAGCCATGTAACCGGGACAGGGCTTGACACTGAAGCTTTCTTT. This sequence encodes CASSHVTGTGLDTEAFF.

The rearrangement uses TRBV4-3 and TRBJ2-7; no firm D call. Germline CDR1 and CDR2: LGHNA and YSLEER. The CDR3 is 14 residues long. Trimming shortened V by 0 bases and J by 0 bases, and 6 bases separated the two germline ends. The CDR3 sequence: CASSQDRVSYEQYF. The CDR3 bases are TGCGCCAGCAGCCAAGACCGGGTCTCCTACGAGCAGTACTTC.

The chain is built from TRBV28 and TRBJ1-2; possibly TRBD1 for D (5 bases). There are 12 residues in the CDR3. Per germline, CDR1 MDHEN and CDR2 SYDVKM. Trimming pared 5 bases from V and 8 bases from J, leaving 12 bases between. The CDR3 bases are TGTGCCAGCAGTCCTGGGACGGTCGGCTACACCTTC. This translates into CASSPGTVGYTF.

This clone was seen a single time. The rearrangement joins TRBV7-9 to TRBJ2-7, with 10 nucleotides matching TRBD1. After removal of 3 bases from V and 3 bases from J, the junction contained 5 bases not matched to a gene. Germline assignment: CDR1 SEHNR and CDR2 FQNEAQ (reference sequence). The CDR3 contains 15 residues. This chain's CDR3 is CASSFGRDRGYEQYF. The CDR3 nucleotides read TGTGCCAGCAGCTTCGGCCGGGACAGGGGCTACGAGCAGTACTTC.

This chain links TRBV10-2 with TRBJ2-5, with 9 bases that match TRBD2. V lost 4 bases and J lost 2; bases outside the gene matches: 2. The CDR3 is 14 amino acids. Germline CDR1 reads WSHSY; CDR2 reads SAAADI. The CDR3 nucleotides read TGCGCCAGCAGTGGCACTAGCGGGCAAGAGACCCAGTACTTC. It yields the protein CASSGTSGQETQYF.

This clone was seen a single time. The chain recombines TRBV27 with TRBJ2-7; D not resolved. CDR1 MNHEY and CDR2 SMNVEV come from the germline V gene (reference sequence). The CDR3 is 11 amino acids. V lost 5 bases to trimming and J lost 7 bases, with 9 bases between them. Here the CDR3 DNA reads TGTGCCAGCAGTCTTGACGGTGAGCAGTACTTC. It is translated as CASSLDGEQYF.

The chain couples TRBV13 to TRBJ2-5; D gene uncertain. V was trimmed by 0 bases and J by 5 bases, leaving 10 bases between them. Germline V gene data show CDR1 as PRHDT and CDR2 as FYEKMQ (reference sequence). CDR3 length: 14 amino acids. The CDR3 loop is CASSLGGLSETQYF. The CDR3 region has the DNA TGTGCCAGCAGCTTAGGCGGTTTATCCGAGACCCAGTACTTC.

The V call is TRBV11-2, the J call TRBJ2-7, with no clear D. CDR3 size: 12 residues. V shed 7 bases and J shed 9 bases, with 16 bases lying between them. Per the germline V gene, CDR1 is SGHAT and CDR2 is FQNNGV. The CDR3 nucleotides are TGTGCCAGCACCCGGACGGACGGAGTGCAGTACTTC. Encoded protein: CASTRTDGVQYF. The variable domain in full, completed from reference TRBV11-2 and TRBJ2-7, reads EAGVAQSPRYKIIEKRQSVAFWCNPISGHATLYWYQQILGQGPKLLIQFQNNGVVDDSQLPKDRFSAERLKGVDSTLKIQPAKLEDSAVYLCASTRTDGVQYFGPGTRLTVT.

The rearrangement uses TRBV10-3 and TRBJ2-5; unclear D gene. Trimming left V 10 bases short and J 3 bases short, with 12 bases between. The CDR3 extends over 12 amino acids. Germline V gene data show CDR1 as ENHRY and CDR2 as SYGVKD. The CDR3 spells CATATTEETQYF. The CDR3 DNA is TGTGCCACCGCCACGACCGAAGAGACCCAGTACTTC.

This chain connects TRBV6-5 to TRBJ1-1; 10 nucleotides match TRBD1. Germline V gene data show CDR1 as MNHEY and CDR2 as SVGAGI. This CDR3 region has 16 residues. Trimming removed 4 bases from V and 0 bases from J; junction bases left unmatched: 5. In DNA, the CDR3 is TGTGCCAGCAGTTTCGACAGGGGGCAGATGAACACTGAAGCTTTCTTT. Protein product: CASSFDRGQMNTEAFF.

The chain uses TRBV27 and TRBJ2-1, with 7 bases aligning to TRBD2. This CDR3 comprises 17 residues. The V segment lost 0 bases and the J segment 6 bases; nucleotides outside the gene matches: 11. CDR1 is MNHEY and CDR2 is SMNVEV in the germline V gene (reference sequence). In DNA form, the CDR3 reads TGTGCCAGCAGTTTATCCCCTGGCGCGGGAGTCGGCAATGAGCAGTTCTTC. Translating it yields CASSLSPGAGVGNEQFF.

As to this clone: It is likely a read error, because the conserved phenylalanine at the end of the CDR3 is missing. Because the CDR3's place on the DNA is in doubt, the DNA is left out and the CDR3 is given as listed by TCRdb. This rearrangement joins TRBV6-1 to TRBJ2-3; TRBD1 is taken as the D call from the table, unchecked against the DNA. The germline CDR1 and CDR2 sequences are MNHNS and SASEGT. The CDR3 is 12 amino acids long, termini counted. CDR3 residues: CASSEAVYGQPI.

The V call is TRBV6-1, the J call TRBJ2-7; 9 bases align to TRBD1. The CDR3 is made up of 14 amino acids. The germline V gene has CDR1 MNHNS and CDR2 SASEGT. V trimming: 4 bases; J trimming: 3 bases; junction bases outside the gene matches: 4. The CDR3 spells CASSVRDRDYEQYF. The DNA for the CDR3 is TGTGCCAGCAGTGTACGGGACAGGGACTACGAGCAGTACTTC.

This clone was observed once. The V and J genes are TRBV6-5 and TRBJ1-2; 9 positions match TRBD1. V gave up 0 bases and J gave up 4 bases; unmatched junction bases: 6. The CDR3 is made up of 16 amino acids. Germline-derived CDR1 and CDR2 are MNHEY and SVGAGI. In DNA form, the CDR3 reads TGTGCCAGCAGTTACTCGCGGACAGGGGCTAGCTATGGCTACACCTTC. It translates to CASSYSRTGASYGYTF.

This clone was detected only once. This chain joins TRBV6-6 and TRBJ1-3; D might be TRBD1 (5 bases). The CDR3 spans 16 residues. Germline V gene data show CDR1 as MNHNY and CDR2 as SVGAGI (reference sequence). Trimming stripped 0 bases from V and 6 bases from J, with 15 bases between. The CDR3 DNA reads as TGTGCCAGCAGTTACTCACCAGGGAGCTTACAAAACACCATATATTTT. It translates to CASSYSPGSLQNTIYF.

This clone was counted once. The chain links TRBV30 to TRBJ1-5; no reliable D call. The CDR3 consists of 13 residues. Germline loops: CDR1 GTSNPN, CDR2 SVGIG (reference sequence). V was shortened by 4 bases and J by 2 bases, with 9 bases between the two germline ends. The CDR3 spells CAWKKDGNQPQHF. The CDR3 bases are TGTGCCTGGAAAAAGGACGGCAATCAGCCCCAGCATTTT.